This TCR beta chain came from a study of long-term antiretroviral therapy in people with HIV. General study findings and limits: Among HIV repertoires, CDR3 length ranges were narrower than those of controls.

The samples comprised about 0.95-11 million cryopreserved PBMC ahead of DNA extraction. Samples were assayed with immunoSEQ v3.0 at survey level. TCRdb keeps only in-frame clones here, not all; method: immunoSEQ multiplex PCR. The sample shows 20,000 to 25,000 clones, roughly four fifths of them seen only once. Concerning this clone itself: The antigen is not known.

The germline V gene has CDR1 MNHEY and CDR2 SVGAGI. This CDR3 is 13 amino acids long. The V and J ends lost 6 bases and 5 bases respectively, with 12 bases between them. The material sequenced was unsorted PBMCs, taken 0.3 years after starting antiretroviral therapy. The receptor's source is a man aged 50-60 years with HIV. The chain combines TRBV6-5 with TRBJ2-3, with D unclear. As DNA, the CDR3 is TGTGCCAGCAGCCTCTTCGGTGAAGATACGCAGTATTTT. Its protein is CASSLFGEDTQYF.